This T cell receptor (beta chain) is from a study of T cells in Graves' hyperthyroidism and ophthalmopathy. Uncontrolled infection, other autoimmune disease, pregnancy or lactation led to exclusion. Together with thyroid ultrasound, orbital computed tomography, serum thyroxine and TRAb, clinical symptoms were used for diagnoses. Amplification of TCR beta CDR3 regions used RNA as the template. The HTBI primer set served for first-round RT-PCR of the TCR CDR3. Each CDR3 protein gets one entry after TCRdb re-called the multiplex PCR reads with MiXCR. The data contain a few hundred thousand distinct CDR3 sequences, approximately 15% of them singletons. The sample holds many counts of this clonotype. As yet, its antigen is unknown. Looked up from germline, CDR1 is SGHRS and CDR2 is YFSETQ. The CDR3 totals 12 residues. Trimming shortened V by 4 bases and J by 5 bases, and 8 bases separated the two germline ends.

General observations from the study: Separating ophthalmopathy from stable hyperthyroidism was achieved by a 13 V-J model.

The sample comprised blood. The chain is built from TRBV5-1 and TRBJ2-3; no firm D call. This sequence originates from a woman between 35 and 50 years old with Graves' ophthalmopathy. The CDR3 is CASSPYGDTQYF. The DNA for the CDR3 is TGCGCCAGCAGCCCGTACGGAGATACGCAGTATTTT.